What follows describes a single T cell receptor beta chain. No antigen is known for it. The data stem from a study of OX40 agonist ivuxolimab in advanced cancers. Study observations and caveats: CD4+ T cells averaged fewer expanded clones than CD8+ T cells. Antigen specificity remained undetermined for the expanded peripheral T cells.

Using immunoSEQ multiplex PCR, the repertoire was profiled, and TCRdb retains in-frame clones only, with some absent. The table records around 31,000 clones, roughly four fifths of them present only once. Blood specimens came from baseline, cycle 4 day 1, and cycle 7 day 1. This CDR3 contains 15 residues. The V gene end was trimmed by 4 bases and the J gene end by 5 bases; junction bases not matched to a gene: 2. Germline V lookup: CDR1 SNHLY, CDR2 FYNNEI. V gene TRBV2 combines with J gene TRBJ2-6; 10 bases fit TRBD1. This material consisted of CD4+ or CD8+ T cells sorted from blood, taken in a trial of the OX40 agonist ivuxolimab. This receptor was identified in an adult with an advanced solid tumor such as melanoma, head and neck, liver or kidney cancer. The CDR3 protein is CASSADRGRANVLTF. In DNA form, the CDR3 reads TGTGCCAGCAGTGCTGACAGGGGGCGGGCCAACGTCCTGACTTTC.